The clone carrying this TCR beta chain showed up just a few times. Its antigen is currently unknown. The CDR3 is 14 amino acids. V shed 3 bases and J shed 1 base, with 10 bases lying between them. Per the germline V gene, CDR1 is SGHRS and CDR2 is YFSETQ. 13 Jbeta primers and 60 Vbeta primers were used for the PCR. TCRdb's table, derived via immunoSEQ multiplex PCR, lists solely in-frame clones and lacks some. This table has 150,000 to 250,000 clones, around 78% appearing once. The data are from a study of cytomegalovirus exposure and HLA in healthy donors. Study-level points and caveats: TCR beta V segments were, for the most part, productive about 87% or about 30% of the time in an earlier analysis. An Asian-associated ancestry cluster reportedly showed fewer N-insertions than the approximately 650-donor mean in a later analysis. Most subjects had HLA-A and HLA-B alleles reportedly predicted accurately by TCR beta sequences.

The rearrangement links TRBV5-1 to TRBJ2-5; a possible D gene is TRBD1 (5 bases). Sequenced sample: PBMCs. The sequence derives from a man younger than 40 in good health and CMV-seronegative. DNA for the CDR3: TGCGCCAGCAGCTCAGGACATTTCCAAGAGACCCAGTACTTC. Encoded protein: CASSSGHFQETQYF.